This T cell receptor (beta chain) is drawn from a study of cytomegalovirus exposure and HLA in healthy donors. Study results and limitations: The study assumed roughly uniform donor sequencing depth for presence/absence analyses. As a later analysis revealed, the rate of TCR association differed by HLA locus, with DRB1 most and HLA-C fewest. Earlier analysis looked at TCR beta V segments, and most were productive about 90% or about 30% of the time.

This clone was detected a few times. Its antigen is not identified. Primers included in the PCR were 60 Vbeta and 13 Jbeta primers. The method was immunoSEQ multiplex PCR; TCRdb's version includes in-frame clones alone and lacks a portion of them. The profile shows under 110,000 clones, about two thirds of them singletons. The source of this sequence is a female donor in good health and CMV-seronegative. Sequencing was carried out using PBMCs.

The CDR3: CAISAGGNTEAFF. The CDR3 DNA sequence: TGTGCCATCAGTGCAGGGGGCAACACTGAAGCTTTCTTT. The chain employs TRBV10-3 and TRBJ1-1; 8 bases line up with TRBD1. This CDR3 is built from 13 residues. V trimming: 4 bases; J trimming: 2 bases; junction bases outside the gene matches: 0. Germline V CDR1 and CDR2: ENHRY, SYGVKD.